This T cell receptor (beta chain) was profiled in a study of shared clonotypes between healthy human individuals. Sequenced by immunoSEQ multiplex PCR; TCRdb stores in-frame clones only, minus some. The sample lists 2 million to 2.5 million clones; about 94% were seen once. The CDR3 sequence is 20 residues long. The V segment lost 4 bases and the J segment 0 bases; nucleotides outside the gene matches: 14. In germline, CDR1 is SGHVS, CDR2 FQNEAQ. The chain recombines TRBV7-8 with TRBJ2-3; 12 bases align to TRBD2. This TCR was recovered from a man between 18 and 29 years old in good health. Sequencing used naive CD4+ T cells sorted from blood. Subset defined: CD45RA+ positively selected. The CDR3 reads CASSSPGGYGTSGSTDTQYF. CDR3 nucleotide sequence: TGTGCCAGCAGCTCTCCGGGGGGGTATGGGACTAGCGGGAGCACAGATACGCAGTATTTT.